This passage covers 29 T cell receptor beta chains from one sample sequenced in a study of T cells in localized non-small cell lung cancer. TCRdb's copy holds only in-frame clones and misses some; the assay was immunoSEQ multiplex PCR. The sample holds around 34,000 clones, roughly 93% seen once. The sequencing here drew on peripheral blood, taken before any cancer treatment. Every receptor here comes from an older female donor with stage I lung adenocarcinoma.

The rearrangement uses TRBV5-6 and TRBJ2-7; 7 bases align to TRBD1. CDR3 length: 14 residues. Germline V gene sequence: CDR1 SGHDT, CDR2 YYEEEE. Trimming cost V 4 bases and J 0 bases; bases outside gene matches: 4. CDR3 DNA: TGTGCCAGCAGCCGGGACAGATCCTCCTACGAGCAGTACTTC. It translates to CASSRDRSSYEQYF. Full variable domain (outside the CDR3, taken from reference TRBV5-6 and TRBJ2-7): DAGVTQSPTHLIKTRGQQVTLRCSPKSGHDTVSWYQQALGQGPQFIFQYYEEEERQRGNFPDRFSGHQFPNYSSELNVNALLLGDSALYLCASSRDRSSYEQYFGPGTRLTVT.

The genes are TRBV6-5 and TRBJ2-7; 8 bases agree with TRBD1. This CDR3 contains 14 residues. Germline V gene lookup returns CDR1 MNHEY and CDR2 SVGAGI. Trimming took 0 bases from V and 6 from J; bases not matched to a gene: 4. The CDR3 region has the DNA TGTGCCAGCAGTTACTCCCAGGGGGCCGTCGAGCAGTACTTC. It yields the protein CASSYSQGAVEQYF.

The rearrangement joins TRBV5-4 to TRBJ2-7; 7 nucleotides line up with TRBD1. V lost 0 bases, J lost 3 bases, and 3 bases stayed unmatched. Germline values: CDR1 SGHNT, CDR2 YYREEE (reference sequence). The CDR3 runs to 14 residues. The CDR3 bases are TGTGCCAGCAGCTTGGCATACAGGGGCTACGAGCAGTACTTC. It is translated as CASSLAYRGYEQYF.

The gene calls are TRBV4-3 and TRBJ2-7; D is perhaps TRBD1 (6 bases). The CDR3 sequence is 15 residues long. Germline V gene sequence: CDR1 LGHNA, CDR2 YSLEER. Trimming cost V 0 bases and J 5 bases, with 14 bases left between them. CDR3 in DNA: TGCGCCAGCAGCCAAGAAAATCAGGGGACAAACGAGCAGTACTTC. This sequence encodes CASSQENQGTNEQYF.

The chain employs TRBV28 and TRBJ1-1; 7 nucleotides align to TRBD1. This CDR3 comprises 15 residues. Germline lookup yields CDR1 MDHEN and CDR2 SYDVKM. V was clipped by 7 bases and J by 2 bases; unmatched bases: 10. The CDR3 is CASNSPGQVNTEAFF. CDR3 nucleotide sequence: TGTGCCAGCAACTCGCCCGGACAGGTTAACACTGAAGCTTTCTTT.

The chain uses TRBV6-5 and TRBJ1-2; D gene ambiguous. Trimming cost V 0 bases and J 4 bases, with 12 bases left between them. The germline gives CDR1 MNHEY, CDR2 SVGAGI. This CDR3 has 15 residues. The CDR3 is CASSYSGKGSYGYTF. The DNA of the CDR3 is TGTGCCAGCAGTTACTCCGGAAAGGGTTCCTATGGCTACACCTTC.

This clone turned up a few times. The chain employs TRBV5-1 and TRBJ2-7; 7 nucleotides align to TRBD2. This CDR3 spans 14 amino acids. Per the germline V gene, CDR1 is SGHRS and CDR2 is YFSETQ. V was pared by 0 bases and J by 6 bases, with 6 bases of the junction left unmatched. As DNA, the CDR3 is TGCGCCAGCAGCTTGGATCCGGGAGGAGGCGAGCAGTACGTC. It codes for CASSLDPGGGEQYV.

The chain couples TRBV19 to TRBJ2-2, with TRBD1 matching 7 bases. CDR3 size: 14 residues. Unmatched junction bases numbered 3, after V lost 8 bases and J lost 0 bases. CDR1 and CDR2 from the germline V gene are LNHDA and SQIVND (reference sequence). CDR3 region: CASVDRANTGELFF. CDR3 bases: TGTGCCAGTGTCGACAGGGCGAACACCGGGGAGCTGTTTTTT.

The rearrangement links TRBV6-1 to TRBJ1-4; the match to TRBD1 covers 7 bases. V trimming: 6 bases; J trimming: 3 bases; junction bases outside the gene matches: 4. Germline lookup yields CDR1 MNHNS and CDR2 SASEGT. This CDR3 comprises 14 residues. CDR3 amino acids: CASRVTGANEKLFF. The DNA for the CDR3 is TGTGCCAGCAGGGTTACAGGGGCTAATGAAAAACTGTTTTTT.

The J gene is TRBJ2-5, the V gene TRBV19; TRBD1 or TRBD2 may be the D gene (5 bases each). Germline V lookup: CDR1 LNHDA, CDR2 SQIVND (reference sequence). The V and J ends lost 7 bases and 6 bases respectively, with 21 bases between them. This CDR3 is 15 amino acids long. The CDR3 coding sequence is TGTGCCAGTACTACCGGTATGGGACCCCCGAAGACCCAGTACTTC. This translates into CASTTGMGPPKTQYF.

This clone has just a few counts. V is TRBV6-5 and J is TRBJ1-2; D gene uncertain. CDR3 length equals 15 residues. V lost 2 bases and J lost 2, with 12 bases in between. The germline V gene has CDR1 MNHEY and CDR2 SVGAGI. CDR3 sequence (DNA): TGTGCCAGCAGTTACGGGCCTGGCGGGAACTATGGCTACACCTTC. Residues: CASSYGPGGNYGYTF.

This chain joins TRBV7-3 and TRBJ1-5; perhaps TRBD1 as D (5 bases). Trimming took off 2 bases at V and 4 bases at J, with 6 bases between the two ends. The CDR3 runs to 13 residues. Germline V CDR1 and CDR2: SGHTA, FQGTGA. The CDR3 sequence is CASSLPGNQPQHF. The CDR3 nucleotides are TGTGCCAGCAGCTTACCAGGGAATCAGCCCCAGCATTTT.

The chain has TRBV5-1 and TRBJ1-5, with no clear D. Germline V CDR1 and CDR2: SGHRS, YFSETQ. The V gene lost 3 bases and the J gene lost 0 bases, with 7 bases spanning the gap. The CDR3 runs 14 residues. CDR3 amino acids: CASSSGYSNQPQHF. The CDR3 DNA is TGCGCCAGCAGCTCGGGGTATAGCAATCAGCCCCAGCATTTT.

In this sample, this clone turned up once. This chain connects TRBV10-3 to TRBJ2-1, with 13 bases aligning to TRBD2. The V gene's germline CDR1 is ENHRY and CDR2 SYGVKD. There are 13 residues in the CDR3. The V gene end was trimmed by 10 bases and the J gene end by 6 bases; junction bases not matched to a gene: 3. The CDR3: CATGLAGANEQFF. CDR3 coding DNA: TGTGCCACAGGACTAGCGGGAGCCAATGAGCAGTTCTTC.

This sequence joins TRBV5-6 and TRBJ2-1; 7 bases are shared with TRBD2. The V gene end was trimmed by 0 bases and the J gene end by 7 bases; junction bases not matched to a gene: 1. The V gene's germline CDR1 is SGHDT and CDR2 YYEEEE. This CDR3 has 13 amino acids. The CDR3 DNA reads TGTGCCAGCAGCTTGGTCGGGGGGAATGAGCAGTTCTTC. Its translation: CASSLVGGNEQFF.

This clone was observed a single time. V gene TRBV5-1 combines with J gene TRBJ1-4; no clear D gene. This CDR3 is 15 amino acids long. Trimming took off 0 bases at V and 3 bases at J, with 9 bases between the two ends. The V gene's germline CDR1 is SGHRS and CDR2 YFSETQ. The CDR3 sequence: CASSLEAVSNEKLFF. The CDR3 DNA is TGCGCCAGCAGCTTGGAGGCGGTCTCTAATGAAAAACTGTTTTTT.

The chain couples TRBV7-3 to TRBJ2-2; perhaps D is TRBD1 or TRBD2 (5 bases each). CDR3 size: 13 residues. Trimming left V 5 bases short and J 4 bases short, with 8 bases between. Germline V gene data show CDR1 as SGHTA and CDR2 as FQGTGA. The CDR3 is CASSAGTTGELFF. The CDR3 bases are TGTGCCAGCAGCGCCGGGACCACCGGGGAGCTGTTTTTT.

For the CDR3, the DNA is TGTGCCAGCAGCCACGACAGTCGCAATCAGCCCCAGCATTTT. This translates into CASSHDSRNQPQHF. The chain employs TRBV6-5 and TRBJ1-5, with TRBD1 as a possible D gene (5 bases). V gave up 6 bases and J gave up 2 bases, with 11 bases separating them. CDR1 is MNHEY and CDR2 is SVGAGI in the germline V gene. CDR3 length: 14 residues.

The V gene is TRBV7-7, the J gene TRBJ2-5; TRBD2 might be the D (5 bases). Germline V lookup: CDR1 SSHAT, CDR2 FNYEAQ (reference sequence). The CDR3 spans 14 residues. V was shortened by 1 base and J by 5 bases, with 11 bases between the two germline ends. Here the CDR3 reads CASSLVGQRETQYF. DNA of the CDR3: TGTGCCAGCAGCTTAGTCGGGCAGCGGGAGACCCAGTACTTC. The variable domain in full, with the rest retrieved from reference TRBV7-7 and TRBJ2-5, is GAGVSQSPRYKVTKRGQDVTLRCDPISSHATLYWYQQALGQGPEFLTYFNYEAQPDKSGLPSDRFSAERPEGSISTLTIQRTEQRDSAMYRCASSLVGQRETQYFGPGTRLLVL.

The V gene is TRBV21-1, the J gene TRBJ2-2; the table's D call, TRBD1, has no DNA check behind it. TRBV21-1 is an annotated pseudogene. The length of the CDR3 is 18 residues. In DNA, the CDR3 is TGTGCCAGCAGCAAAATTACAGGGGGAATCTGTAACACCGGGGAGCTGTTTTTT. Translated: CASSKITGGICNTGELFF.

The V gene is TRBV9, the J gene TRBJ1-3, with D possibly being TRBD1 (6 bases). The CDR3 extends over 15 amino acids. Germline V gives CDR1 SGDLS, CDR2 YYNGEE. Trimming stripped 0 bases from V and 4 bases from J, with 11 bases between. The chain's CDR3 is CASSVVGGLGNTIYF. The CDR3 DNA follows: TGTGCCAGCAGCGTAGTTGGGGGGCTAGGAAACACCATATATTTT.

The chain joins TRBV27 to TRBJ2-1; 11 nucleotides line up with TRBD1. The trim removed 5 bases at V and 7 bases at J, leaving 4 bases unmatched. In germline, CDR1 is MNHEY, CDR2 SMNVEV (reference sequence). The CDR3 runs 14 residues. The CDR3: CASSMGQGGNEQFF. CDR3 in DNA: TGTGCCAGCAGTATGGGACAGGGGGGGAATGAGCAGTTCTTC.

The chain combines TRBV19 with TRBJ2-7; D unresolved. The CDR3 is made up of 13 amino acids. V lost 3 bases, J lost 3 bases, and 9 bases lay in between. Germline CDR1 LNHDA, CDR2 SQIVND (reference sequence). CDR3 region: CASSINFGYEQYV. In DNA form, the CDR3 reads TGTGCCAGTAGTATCAATTTCGGCTACGAGCAGTACGTC.

This rearrangement joins TRBV7-2 to TRBJ1-2; TRBD1 agrees at 11 bases. Germline loops: CDR1 SGHTA, CDR2 FQGNSA. The CDR3 is 15 amino acids. Germline trimming cut 0 bases from V and 4 bases from J; bases unmatched to any gene: 1. The CDR3 DNA sequence: TGTGCCAGCAGCTTAGCCGGGACAGGGGGCTATGGCTACACCTTC. Amino acids: CASSLAGTGGYGYTF.

The chain uses TRBV7-2 and TRBJ1-1; D remains unclear. The germline CDR1 and CDR2 sequences are SGHTA and FQGNSA. V lost 0 bases, J lost 6 bases, and 8 bases lay in between. The CDR3 covers 13 residues. The CDR3 protein is CASSLAGRPEAFF. The CDR3 region has the DNA TGTGCCAGCAGCTTAGCAGGGCGGCCTGAAGCTTTCTTT.

V usage is TRBV2 and J usage is TRBJ1-5; 7 positions match TRBD1. Germline trimming cut 6 bases from V and 7 bases from J; bases unmatched to any gene: 6. This CDR3 has 13 amino acids. Per the germline V gene, CDR1 is SNHLY and CDR2 is FYNNEI. Here the CDR3 reads CASSDRVEQPQHF. The CDR3, as DNA: TGTGCCAGCAGCGACAGGGTAGAGCAGCCCCAGCATTTT.

This clone came up once. The chain links TRBV6-5 to TRBJ1-5; D is unclear. The CDR3 loop spans 15 amino acids. Trimming took off 5 bases at V and 3 bases at J, with 14 bases between the two ends. CDR1 and CDR2 from the germline V gene are MNHEY and SVGAGI. CDR3 sequence reads: CASSTTRSNNQPQHF. The CDR3 DNA sequence: TGTGCCAGCAGTACTACAAGAAGTAACAATCAGCCCCAGCATTTT.

In this sample, this clone turned up a few times. The CDR3 DNA sequence: TGTGCCAGCAGCGTTACGGACATTCCTAACTATGGCTACACCTTC. Its protein is CASSVTDIPNYGYTF. This chain uses TRBV9 with TRBJ1-2; TRBD1 might be the D (5 bases). The germline V gene encodes CDR1 SGDLS and CDR2 YYNGEE. The CDR3 length is 15 residues. V shed 2 bases and J shed 0 bases, with 11 bases lying between them.

The chain carries TRBV5-1 and TRBJ1-2, with D unresolved. The CDR3 is 15 residues long. Germline V gene sequence: CDR1 SGHRS, CDR2 YFSETQ. V lost 4 bases and J 5 bases, leaving 18 bases between the germline ends. The CDR3 sequence: CASSDGSGREYGYTF. CDR3 nucleotides: TGCGCCAGCAGCGACGGCTCCGGACGGGAGTATGGCTACACCTTC.